Below, 32 T cell receptor beta chains from the same sample are listed, as sequenced in a study of Graves' ophthalmopathy and Graves' hyperthyroidism. Amplified TCR beta CDR3 regions were obtained using RNA transcripts as template. The workflow started with a first-round RT-PCR run with HTBI primers and then moved on to a second-round multiplex PCR. TCRdb itself ran the multiplex PCR reads through MiXCR, one entry per CDR3 protein. The sample lists about 620,000 distinct CDR3 sequences, approximately 22% occurring once. Source material: peripheral blood. These receptors were taken from a woman aged 18-29 years with stable Graves' hyperthyroidism. Some clones in this sample may be carry-over from other donors' samples.

For this clonotype: A much larger clone sits a single nucleotide away, making a read error possible. The chain has TRBV7-2 and TRBJ2-5, with D perhaps matching TRBD2 (7 bases). This CDR3 has 15 amino acids. Trimming pared 3 bases from V and 5 bases from J, leaving 16 bases between. Germline-derived CDR1 and CDR2 are SGHTA and FQGNSA. CDR3 amino acids: CASSFLVGGGETQYF. The CDR3 region has the DNA TGTGCCAGCAGCTTTCTAGTGGGAGGGGGTGAGACCCAGTACTTC.

This clonotype was detected many times. The CDR3 reads CASQGTNNSPLHF. DNA for the CDR3: TGCGCCAGCCAAGGGACAAATAATTCACCCCTCCACTTT. The rearrangement uses TRBV5-1 and TRBJ1-6, with D possibly TRBD1 on 6 matching bases. This CDR3 has 13 residues. From germline, CDR1 is SGHRS and CDR2 YFSETQ. Trimming cost V 7 bases and J 5 bases, with 10 bases left between them.

V and J are TRBV27 and TRBJ1-2; 8 bases align to TRBD1. The CDR3 consists of 15 residues. Germline V gene sequence: CDR1 MNHEY, CDR2 SMNVEV (reference sequence). The trim removed 2 bases at V and 4 bases at J, leaving 6 bases unmatched. The CDR3 DNA reads as TGTGCCAGCAGTTTAACCGAGACAGGGGTCTATGGCTACACCTTC. Its translation is CASSLTETGVYGYTF.

There are a few counts of this clonotype. This chain connects TRBV27 to TRBJ1-1, with D unclear. Trimming pared 3 bases from V and 4 bases from J, leaving 12 bases between. This CDR3 has 14 residues. The germline CDR1 and CDR2 sequences are MNHEY and SMNVEV (reference sequence). CDR3 sequence: CASSLMGPSTEAFF. Written as DNA, the CDR3 is TGTGCCAGCAGTTTGATGGGTCCGAGCACTGAAGCTTTCTTT.

The sample holds many counts of this clonotype. V is TRBV7-2 and J is TRBJ1-3; D might be TRBD1 (5 bases). CDR1 and CDR2 (germline): SGHTA, FQGNSA. The CDR3 is made up of 15 amino acids. V was cut by 0 bases and J by 4 bases, with 10 bases left in between. CDR3: CASSLARGFGNTIYF. CDR3 bases: TGTGCCAGCAGCTTAGCGAGGGGCTTCGGAAACACCATATATTTT.

This clonotype has a count of ten or more. The chain uses TRBV7-2 and TRBJ2-5; perhaps TRBD2 as D (6 bases). Germline CDR1 and CDR2: SGHTA and FQGNSA. Trimming took off 0 bases at V and 3 bases at J, with 14 bases between the two ends. This CDR3 spans 16 amino acids. CDR3 nucleotide sequence: TGTGCCAGCAGCTTAGCGTTCAGCGGGTCAAAAGAGACCCAGTACTTC. Translation gives CASSLAFSGSKETQYF.

This clonotype came up many times. The rearrangement joins TRBV6-5 to TRBJ1-6, with D maybe TRBD1 (5 bases). The V and J ends lost 6 bases and 0 bases respectively, with 12 bases between them. The CDR3 length is 16 residues. The germline V gene has CDR1 MNHEY and CDR2 SVGAGI. For the CDR3, the DNA is TGTGCCAGCAGACCGAGGGGAAGCTCCTATAATTCACCCCTCCACTTT. The encoded protein is CASRPRGSSYNSPLHF.

The chain joins TRBV24-1 to TRBJ2-2; no firm D call. In germline, CDR1 is KGHDR, CDR2 SFDVKD. Trimming shortened V by 6 bases and J by 7 bases, and 8 bases separated the two germline ends. CDR3 length: 12 residues. The CDR3 DNA sequence: TGTGCCACCAGTTTCCGCCGCGGGGAGCTGTTTTTT. Translating gives CATSFRRGELFF.

The rearrangement joins TRBV25-1 to TRBJ2-7, with 8 positions matching TRBD1. With 4 bases clipped from V and 5 bases from J, the junction kept 10 bases outside the gene matches. Germline CDR1 reads MGHDK; CDR2 reads SYGVNS. CDR3 length equals 15 residues. In DNA form, the CDR3 reads TGTGCCAGCAGTGGCACTGCAGGGGGCTCAGACGAGCAGTACTTC. It yields the protein CASSGTAGGSDEQYF.

This clonotype showed up many times. The rearrangement uses TRBV27 and TRBJ2-6; possibly TRBD1 for D (6 bases). The CDR3 has 18 amino acids. Trimming removed 3 bases from V and 0 bases from J, with 15 bases in between. Germline V gives CDR1 MNHEY, CDR2 SMNVEV (reference sequence). This chain's CDR3 is CASSFRGSRGSGANVLTF. CDR3 DNA: TGTGCCAGCAGTTTTAGGGGGTCAAGAGGCTCTGGGGCCAACGTCCTGACTTTC.

This clonotype was detected only once. The gene calls are TRBV28 and TRBJ1-2; D is perhaps TRBD1 (5 bases). Germline values: CDR1 MDHEN, CDR2 SYDVKM. Trimming took off 3 bases at V and 5 bases at J, with 13 bases between the two ends. The CDR3 spans 14 residues. In DNA, the CDR3 is TGTGCCAGCAGTTTCGGGGGGATTTGGTATGGCTACACCTTC. Translating gives CASSFGGIWYGYTF.

Ten or more counts support this clonotype. Here the CDR3 DNA reads TGTGCCAGCAGCCAGACATTCACTGAAGCTTTCTTT. It codes for CASSQTFTEAFF. V usage is TRBV12-3 or TRBV12-4 and J usage is TRBJ1-1; D unresolved. V dropped 6 bases and J dropped 4 bases, with 9 bases sitting between them. The CDR3 runs to 12 residues.

Ten or more counts support this clonotype. CDR3 bases: TGTGCCAGCAGTGGCGGTTTGAACTATGGCTACACCTTC. Translated: CASSGGLNYGYTF. The J gene is TRBJ1-2, the V gene TRBV2, with D hard to call. Germline-derived CDR1 and CDR2 are SNHLY and FYNNEI. This CDR3 spans 13 amino acids. Deletions cut 4 bases from V and 2 bases from J, with 8 bases between.

There are many counts of this clonotype. The chain couples TRBV4-1 to TRBJ1-6; D not resolved. V was cut by 0 bases and J by 10 bases, with 7 bases left in between. Germline CDR1 is MGHRA and CDR2 is YSYEKL. The CDR3 extends over 13 amino acids. CDR3 sequence reads: CASSQDSTSPLHF. CDR3 nucleotide sequence: TGCGCCAGCAGCCAAGATTCAACCTCACCCCTCCACTTT.

This clonotype was found a few times. This sequence joins TRBV30 and TRBJ1-6, with D perhaps matching TRBD1 (5 bases). Trimming removed 0 bases from V and 7 bases from J, with 13 bases in between. CDR1 is GTSNPN and CDR2 is SVGIG in the germline V gene (reference sequence). The length of the CDR3 is 15 residues. The CDR3 coding sequence is TGTGCCTGGAGTGTAGCCAGGGTTGGGAATTCACCCCTCCACTTT. This translates into CAWSVARVGNSPLHF.

The chain recombines TRBV30 with TRBJ1-6; 9 nucleotides agree with TRBD1. The CDR3 is made up of 14 amino acids. Germline loops: CDR1 GTSNPN, CDR2 SVGIG (reference sequence). J gave up 6 bases and V 3 bases, and 3 bases lay outside the gene matches. In DNA, the CDR3 is TGTGCCTGGAGAGGACAGGGGACTAATTCACCCCTCCACTTT. This encodes CAWRGQGTNSPLHF.

V usage is TRBV6-1 and J usage is TRBJ1-2; 9 bases align to TRBD1. The trim removed 2 bases at V and 9 bases at J, leaving 7 bases unmatched. The CDR3 loop spans 14 amino acids. The germline V gene encodes CDR1 MNHNS and CDR2 SASEGT. The CDR3 DNA is TGTGCCAGCAGTGAATTGGGGACAGGGTTCAGCTACACCTTC. Its translation is CASSELGTGFSYTF.

The sample holds many counts of this clonotype. The rearrangement joins TRBV12-3 or TRBV12-4 to TRBJ1-5, with 8 bases matching TRBD1. CDR3 size: 15 residues. V lost 6 bases, J lost 10 bases, and 14 bases stayed unmatched. In DNA form, the CDR3 reads TGTGCCAGCAGCCCCAGCAGGGGGCTCGTCGAACCCCAGCATTTT. Its protein product is CASSPSRGLVEPQHF.

This clonotype was detected many times. This chain joins TRBV6-1 and TRBJ2-7; TRBD2 agrees at 9 bases. Germline CDR1 and CDR2: MNHNS and SASEGT. This CDR3 spans 12 amino acids. V was clipped by 8 bases and J by 5 bases; unmatched bases: 4. Written as DNA, the CDR3 is TGTGCCAGCCAAGCGGGGGGACACGAGCAGTACTTC. Protein sequence: CASQAGGHEQYF.

This clonotype was observed at least ten times. The chain couples TRBV7-9 to TRBJ1-5; D may be TRBD1 (6 bases). Germline V gene lookup returns CDR1 SEHNR and CDR2 FQNEAQ (reference sequence). The CDR3 has 15 amino acids. Trimming stripped 5 bases from V and 7 bases from J, with 18 bases between. CDR3 sequence (DNA): TGTGCCAGCAGCCGAGGACAGTTCGCAGGACAGCCCCAGCATTTT. Translating it yields CASSRGQFAGQPQHF.

The V gene is TRBV5-1, the J gene TRBJ1-1; D ambiguous. This CDR3 contains 14 residues. V was pared by 0 bases and J by 1 base, with 7 bases between. Germline CDR1 is SGHRS and CDR2 is YFSETQ. The CDR3 sequence: CASSLAPQNTEAFF. The CDR3, as DNA: TGCGCCAGCAGCTTGGCCCCACAGAACACTGAAGCTTTCTTT.

The chain has TRBV30 and TRBJ1-3; D not certain. Trimming left V 0 bases short and J 0 bases short, with 12 bases between. Germline CDR1 reads GTSNPN; CDR2 reads SVGIG (reference sequence). The CDR3 has 16 residues. The CDR3 protein is CAWSVFVSHSGNTIYF. Here the CDR3 DNA reads TGTGCCTGGAGTGTATTTGTCTCCCACTCTGGAAACACCATATATTTT.

This clonotype was seen repeatedly, ten times or more. V usage is TRBV30 and J usage is TRBJ2-7, with D possibly matching TRBD1 (6 bases). This CDR3 has 17 residues. The V end lost 0 bases, the J end lost 7 bases, and 25 bases lay between the germline ends. The germline gives CDR1 GTSNPN, CDR2 SVGIG (reference sequence). The CDR3 region is CAWSVLSRDTPNGEQYF. The DNA for the CDR3 is TGTGCCTGGAGTGTCCTCAGCCGGGACACCCCAAATGGGGAGCAGTACTTC.

V and J are TRBV20-1 and TRBJ2-7, with 7 bases identical to TRBD1. Germline V gives CDR1 DFQATT, CDR2 SNEGSKA (reference sequence). The CDR3 is made up of 14 amino acids. Trimming at V came to 5 bases and at J to 2 bases, leaving 9 bases not matched to a gene. The CDR3 sequence: CSALLGTAPYEQYF. CDR3 in DNA: TGCAGTGCTCTCCTCGGGACAGCCCCCTACGAGCAGTACTTC.

Remarks on this clonotype: A clone one base away is much larger, so this may be a read error. This rearrangement joins TRBV5-1 to TRBJ1-1; possibly TRBD1 for D (6 bases). The CDR3 totals 14 residues. Germline lookup yields CDR1 SGHRS and CDR2 YFSETQ. The CDR3 reads CASSRAGAETEACF. The CDR3 DNA is TGCGCCAGCAGCCGGGCGGGGGCGGAGACTGAAGCTTGCTTT. The whole variable domain, remainder taken from reference TRBV5-1 and TRBJ1-1, is KAGVTQTPRYLIKTRGQQVTLSCSPISGHRSVSWYQQTPGQGLQFLFEYFSETQRNKGNFPGRFSGRQFSNSRSEMNVSTLELGDSALYLCASSRAGAETEACFGQGTRLTVV.

This rearrangement joins TRBV20-1 to TRBJ2-7; D is possibly TRBD1 (6 bases). Between the trimmed V and J ends, which lost 3 bases and 2 bases, there was a span of 14 bases. This CDR3 has 14 amino acids. CDR1 is DFQATT, CDR2 SNEGSKA, per germline (reference sequence). CDR3 in amino acids: CSASNRAETYEQYF. CDR3 nucleotides: TGCAGTGCTAGTAACAGGGCAGAAACCTACGAGCAGTACTTC.

This clonotype was counted many times. The chain carries TRBV20-1 and TRBJ2-5; D remains ambiguous. The CDR3 is made up of 10 amino acids. Trimming took 5 bases from V and 2 from J, leaving 3 bases between them. Germline V gene data show CDR1 as DFQATT and CDR2 as SNEGSKA (reference sequence). The CDR3 bases are TGCAGTGCTGTTCAAGAGACCCAGTACTTC. Protein sequence: CSAVQETQYF.

This clonotype appeared many times. The rearrangement links TRBV27 to TRBJ1-1; D is unresolved. The length of the CDR3 is 14 residues. Trimming cost V 1 base and J 5 bases, with 11 bases left between them. From germline, CDR1 is MNHEY and CDR2 SMNVEV (reference sequence). Written as DNA, the CDR3 is TGTGCCAGCAGTTTATATGGTATTCGGACTGAAGCTTTCTTT. Translating it yields CASSLYGIRTEAFF.

A few counts support this clonotype. The rearrangement joins TRBV5-1 to TRBJ1-1; possible D gene TRBD1, 5 bases. Germline CDR1 is SGHRS and CDR2 is YFSETQ. The CDR3 is 14 amino acids. V lost 7 bases to trimming and J lost 0 bases, with 13 bases between them. This CDR3 is CASRPPGVNTEAFF. The CDR3 DNA follows: TGCGCCAGCCGACCTCCGGGGGTGAACACTGAAGCTTTCTTT.

This clonotype was seen repeatedly, ten times or more. Because it lacks the conserved phenylalanine or tryptophan at the end, this CDR3 is likely a read error. The rearrangement uses TRBV10-3 and TRBJ2-7; D may be TRBD1 (6 bases). Germline V gene data show CDR1 as ENHRY and CDR2 as SYGVKD. The CDR3 has 13 amino acids. V was trimmed by 3 bases and J by 3 bases, leaving 9 bases between them. CDR3 amino acids: CAISDGQNYEQYS. The CDR3 region has the DNA TGTGCCATCAGTGACGGACAGAACTACGAGCAGTACTCC.

Many counts were recorded for this clonotype. This sequence joins TRBV5-1 and TRBJ2-3, with 10 bases lining up with TRBD1. Unmatched junction bases numbered 6, after V lost 4 bases and J lost 4 bases. This CDR3 spans 15 amino acids. In germline, CDR1 is SGHRS, CDR2 YFSETQ. The CDR3 nucleotides are TGCGCCAGCAGCCTGCGGGACAGGGGAGCAGATACGCAGTATTTT. As protein: CASSLRDRGADTQYF.

The sample holds many counts of this clonotype. This sequence joins TRBV9 and TRBJ2-5; D is perhaps TRBD1 or TRBD2 (7 bases each). The CDR3 loop spans 17 amino acids. V was cut by 0 bases and J by 1 base, with 16 bases left in between. The germline V gene has CDR1 SGDLS and CDR2 YYNGEE. The CDR3 bases are TGTGCCAGCAGCGTAGGATATTCAGGGGGGGCCCAAGAGACCCAGTACTTC. It encodes CASSVGYSGGAQETQYF.